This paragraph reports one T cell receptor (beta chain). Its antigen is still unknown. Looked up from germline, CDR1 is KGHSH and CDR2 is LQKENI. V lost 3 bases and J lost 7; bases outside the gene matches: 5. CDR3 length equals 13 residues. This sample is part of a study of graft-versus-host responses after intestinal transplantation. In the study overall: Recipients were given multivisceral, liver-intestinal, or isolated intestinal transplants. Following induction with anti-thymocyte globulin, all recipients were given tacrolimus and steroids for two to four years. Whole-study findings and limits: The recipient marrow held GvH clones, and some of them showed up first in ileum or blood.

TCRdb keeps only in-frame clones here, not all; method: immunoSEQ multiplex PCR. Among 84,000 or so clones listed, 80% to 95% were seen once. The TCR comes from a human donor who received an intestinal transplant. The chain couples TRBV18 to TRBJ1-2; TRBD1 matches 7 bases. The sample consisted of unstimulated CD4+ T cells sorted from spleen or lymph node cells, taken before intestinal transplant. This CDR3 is CASSPDREGGYTF. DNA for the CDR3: TGTGCCAGCTCACCCGACAGGGAGGGTGGCTACACCTTC.